These 30 T cell receptor beta chains were all obtained from the same sample, sequenced in a study of blood T cell repertoires in COVID-19. Method: immunoSEQ multiplex PCR; TCRdb's copy keeps in-frame clones and lacks some. The sample contains over 110,000 clones, about 80% of which appear only once. The sample was PBMCs or T cells enriched from blood (not recorded which). These receptors were obtained from a man aged 50 or older in a cohort exposed to, infected with or recovered from COVID-19 (not recorded which).

This clone was detected once. The rearrangement links TRBV11-2 to TRBJ1-3; a weak D match, TRBD1 (5 bases). The V end lost 5 bases, the J end lost 5 bases, and 19 bases lay between the germline ends. Germline lookup yields CDR1 SGHAT and CDR2 FQNNGV. CDR3 length: 16 residues. The chain's CDR3 is CASSTLAGDTRNTIYF. The CDR3 nucleotides read TGTGCCAGCAGCACACTAGCGGGGGATACTAGAAACACCATATATTTT.

The chain couples TRBV27 to TRBJ1-5; 10 bases are shared with TRBD1. V lost 3 bases, J lost 2 bases, and 1 base stayed unmatched. From germline, CDR1 is MNHEY and CDR2 SMNVEV (reference sequence). This CDR3 is built from 15 residues. The CDR3 coding sequence is TGTGCCAGCAGTTTCGGGACAGGGGGCAATCAGCCCCAGCATTTT. It codes for CASSFGTGGNQPQHF.

The chain is built from TRBV18 and TRBJ2-5, with TRBD2 identical over 7 bases. The CDR3 extends over 15 amino acids. In germline, CDR1 is KGHSH, CDR2 LQKENI. V lost 0 bases, J lost 3 bases, and 4 bases stayed unmatched. CDR3 amino acids: CASSPPGGKKETQYF. Written as DNA, the CDR3 is TGTGCCAGCTCACCACCGGGGGGGAAAAAAGAGACCCAGTACTTC.

The chain links TRBV5-1 to TRBJ2-3; D not resolved. The CDR3 is made up of 15 amino acids. The germline gives CDR1 SGHRS, CDR2 YFSETQ. Trimming stripped 2 bases from V and 0 bases from J, with 10 bases between. The CDR3 spells CASSLGGSSTDTQYF. The CDR3 region has the DNA TGCGCCAGCAGCTTAGGCGGCTCTAGCACAGATACGCAGTATTTT.

The chain joins TRBV2 to TRBJ2-7, with unresolved D. Looked up from germline, CDR1 is SNHLY and CDR2 is FYNNEI. The CDR3 extends over 16 amino acids. Trimming left V 5 bases short and J 1 base short, with 18 bases between. CDR3 nucleotides: TGTGCCAGCAGTCAACGAAAAAATAGGCGGTCCTACGAGCAGTACTTC. It is translated as CASSQRKNRRSYEQYF.

V is TRBV27 and J is TRBJ1-2; D is unresolved. The germline gives CDR1 MNHEY, CDR2 SMNVEV (reference sequence). The CDR3 runs 15 residues. Trimming removed 7 bases at V and 4 bases at J, with 19 bases between. This CDR3 is CASIPLVGPPYGYTF. CDR3 nucleotide sequence: TGTGCCAGCATTCCATTGGTGGGCCCCCCCTATGGCTACACCTTC.

This chain joins TRBV20-1 and TRBJ2-2; D perhaps matches TRBD2 (5 bases). This CDR3 is built from 14 residues. Looked up from germline, CDR1 is DFQATT and CDR2 is SNEGSKA (reference sequence). Between the trimmed V and J ends, which lost 3 bases and 6 bases, there was a span of 14 bases. CDR3 loop: CSASDPRVSGELFF. In DNA, the CDR3 is TGCAGTGCTAGTGATCCGAGGGTCTCCGGGGAGCTGTTTTTT.

The genes are TRBV7-9 and TRBJ2-7; 8 bases align to TRBD1. The CDR3 is 14 amino acids. V gave up 5 bases and J gave up 2 bases; unmatched junction bases: 5. CDR1 and CDR2 from the germline V gene are SEHNR and FQNEAQ (reference sequence). This CDR3 reads CASSPDRETYEQYF. For the CDR3, the DNA is TGTGCCAGCAGCCCGGACAGGGAAACCTACGAGCAGTACTTC.

The chain couples TRBV15 to TRBJ1-2, with 10 bases that match TRBD1. The CDR3 is made up of 14 amino acids. The germline CDR1 and CDR2 sequences are LNHNV and YYDKDF (reference sequence). V lost 3 bases to trimming and J lost 5 bases; unmatched junction nucleotides: 3. DNA of the CDR3: TGTGCCACCAGCAGTGGGACAGGGGTTTATGGCTACACCTTC. Encoded protein: CATSSGTGVYGYTF.

The V gene is TRBV28, the J gene TRBJ2-1; 7 bases map to TRBD2. Germline lookup yields CDR1 MDHEN and CDR2 SYDVKM. This CDR3 region has 16 residues. J gave up 0 bases and V 6 bases, and 8 bases lay outside the gene matches. This CDR3 reads CASRPRLAGSYNEQFF. The CDR3 DNA reads TGTGCCAGCAGGCCACGACTAGCCGGCTCCTACAATGAGCAGTTCTTC. The whole variable domain, remainder taken from reference TRBV28 and TRBJ2-1, is DVKVTQSSRYLVKRTGEKVFLECVQDMDHENMFWYRQDPGLGLRLIYFSYDVKMKEKGDIPEGYSVSREKKERFSLILESASTNQTSMYLCASRPRLAGSYNEQFFGPGTRLTVL.

This chain uses TRBV10-3 with TRBJ1-2; the match to TRBD1 covers 10 bases. Per the germline V gene, CDR1 is ENHRY and CDR2 is SYGVKD. V lost 6 bases, J lost 4 bases, and 5 bases stayed unmatched. The CDR3 runs 14 residues. This CDR3 reads CAIRETGGPYGYTF. CDR3 DNA: TGTGCCATCAGGGAGACAGGGGGCCCCTATGGCTACACCTTC.

The chain employs TRBV4-3 and TRBJ1-5; D is ambiguous. The CDR3 contains 15 residues. Germline CDR1 LGHNA, CDR2 YSLEER. The ends were cut back, 0 bases at V and 0 bases at J, with 6 bases in the middle. For the CDR3, the DNA is TGCGCCAGCAGCCAAGATTGGGCTAGCAATCAGCCCCAGCATTTT. Encoded protein: CASSQDWASNQPQHF.

The V call is TRBV6-5, the J call TRBJ2-3; unclear D gene. The CDR3 contains 14 residues. Trimming took off 5 bases at V and 6 bases at J, with 15 bases between the two ends. Looked up from germline, CDR1 is MNHEY and CDR2 is SVGAGI. The CDR3 is CASSPAGLEDTQYF. The DNA of the CDR3 is TGTGCCAGCAGTCCCGCTGGGTTGGAGGATACGCAGTATTTT.

This clone was observed a single time. The genes are TRBV5-4 and TRBJ2-7; D is undetermined. There are 12 residues in the CDR3. CDR1 and CDR2 (germline): SGHNT, YYREEE (reference sequence). Deletions cut 4 bases from V and 3 bases from J, with 8 bases between. The CDR3 coding sequence is TGTGCCAGCAGCCCGGGTAGCTACGAGCAGTACTTC. Its protein is CASSPGSYEQYF.

The V and J genes are TRBV28 and TRBJ2-3; 8 bases fit TRBD1. J gave up 1 base and V 5 bases, and 11 bases lay outside the gene matches. The length of the CDR3 is 17 residues. CDR1 is MDHEN and CDR2 is SYDVKM in the germline V gene. CDR3 in DNA: TGTGCCAGCAGTACCTCACGCAGGGGGCAGGGCACAGATACGCAGTATTTT. Its protein is CASSTSRRGQGTDTQYF. Using reference TRBV28 and TRBJ2-3 for the parts outside the CDR3, the full variable domain is DVKVTQSSRYLVKRTGEKVFLECVQDMDHENMFWYRQDPGLGLRLIYFSYDVKMKEKGDIPEGYSVSREKKERFSLILESASTNQTSMYLCASSTSRRGQGTDTQYFGPGTRLTVL.

The chain couples TRBV10-3 to TRBJ1-2, with 11 bases lining up with TRBD1. V lost 10 bases, J lost 2 bases, and 6 bases stayed unmatched. The CDR3 is made up of 14 amino acids. The germline CDR1 and CDR2 sequences are ENHRY and SYGVKD. CDR3 in amino acids: CATTGTGGNYGYTF. CDR3 DNA: TGTGCCACGACCGGGACAGGGGGGAACTATGGCTACACCTTC.

This chain links TRBV30 with TRBJ1-1, with 9 bases identical to TRBD1. Germline CDR1 reads GTSNPN; CDR2 reads SVGIG (reference sequence). This CDR3 spans 15 amino acids. Trimming cost V 2 bases and J 4 bases; bases outside gene matches: 8. Here the CDR3 reads CAWSPGTGYFTEAFF. CDR3 DNA: TGTGCCTGGAGTCCTGGGACAGGGTATTTCACTGAAGCTTTCTTT.

V gene TRBV5-6 combines with J gene TRBJ1-6; maybe TRBD1 (6 bases). Deletions cut 0 bases from V and 4 bases from J, with 11 bases between. CDR3 length: 16 amino acids. Germline lookup yields CDR1 SGHDT and CDR2 YYEEEE. The CDR3 DNA reads as TGTGCCAGCAGCTTGGGAGGGGACACTTATAATTCACCCCTCCACTTT. Translated: CASSLGGDTYNSPLHF.

The genes are TRBV5-5 and TRBJ1-1; D is uncertain. V was cut by 1 base and J by 1 base, with 5 bases left in between. Germline-derived CDR1 and CDR2 are SGHKS and YYEKEE (reference sequence). This CDR3 has 13 residues. The CDR3 region is CASSLTANTEAFF. The CDR3 region has the DNA TGTGCCAGCAGCTTGACTGCGAACACTGAAGCTTTCTTT.

This clone was counted once. The chain employs TRBV4-2 and TRBJ2-1; 8 positions match TRBD2. The V segment lost 0 bases and the J segment 14 bases; nucleotides outside the gene matches: 12. The length of the CDR3 is 15 residues. The germline V gene has CDR1 LGHNA and CDR2 YNFKEQ. CDR3 nucleotide sequence: TGTGCCAGCAGCCAAGATGACTCGGGAGGGGGTCGGGAGTTCTTC. Amino acids: CASSQDDSGGGREFF.

The V call is TRBV7-2, the J call TRBJ2-5; D is possibly TRBD2 (6 bases). The germline CDR1 and CDR2 sequences are SGHTA and FQGNSA. There are 16 residues in the CDR3. V was shortened by 2 bases and J by 4 bases, with 17 bases between the two germline ends. The CDR3 sequence: CASSLFSGKGGETQYF. DNA of the CDR3: TGTGCCAGCAGCTTATTTAGCGGAAAGGGTGGAGAGACCCAGTACTTC. The variable domain in full, with the rest retrieved from reference TRBV7-2 and TRBJ2-5, is GAGVSQSPSNKVTEKGKDVELRCDPISGHTALYWYRQSLGQGLEFLIYFQGNSAPDKSGLPSDRFSAERTGGSVSTLTIQRTQQEDSAVYLCASSLFSGKGGETQYFGPGTRLLVL.

This sequence joins TRBV7-3 and TRBJ2-3; TRBD1 matches at 9 bases. The J segment lost 1 base and the V segment lost 4 bases, leaving 3 bases of the junction unmatched. Germline CDR1 SGHTA, CDR2 FQGTGA. This CDR3 region has 15 residues. Here the CDR3 reads CASSSGQGRTDTQYF. The CDR3 nucleotides are TGTGCCAGCAGCTCAGGACAGGGGCGCACAGATACGCAGTATTTT.

The chain recombines TRBV7-9 with TRBJ1-2, with TRBD1 as a possible D gene (6 bases). CDR3 size: 16 residues. The V end lost 2 bases, the J end lost 4 bases, and 17 bases lay between the germline ends. From germline, CDR1 is SEHNR and CDR2 FQNEAQ (reference sequence). In DNA form, the CDR3 reads TGTGCCAGCAGCTTAAAGGGGGTTGGGCTGGGCTATGGCTACACCTTC. Its protein product is CASSLKGVGLGYGYTF.

V and J are TRBV5-1 and TRBJ2-2, with a weak D call TRBD1 (5 bases). The length of the CDR3 is 15 residues. Germline CDR1 and CDR2: SGHRS and YFSETQ. V was pared by 1 base and J by 4 bases, with 11 bases between. CDR3 region: CASSLKGVGTGELFF. The CDR3 DNA follows: TGCGCCAGCAGCTTGAAAGGGGTTGGCACCGGGGAGCTGTTTTTT.

This clone came up a few times. This chain joins TRBV7-6 and TRBJ2-7; 12 bases are shared with TRBD2. The CDR3 has 14 amino acids. V lost 5 bases and J lost 5; bases outside the gene matches: 4. Per the germline V gene, CDR1 is SGHVS and CDR2 is FNYEAQ. The DNA for the CDR3 is TGTGCCAGCAGCCTCCTAGCGGGGGGGAACGAGCAGTACTTC. It codes for CASSLLAGGNEQYF. The full variable domain, rest sourced from reference TRBV7-6 and TRBJ2-7, is GAGVSQSPRYKVTKRGQDVALRCDPISGHVSLYWYRQALGQGPEFLTYFNYEAQQDKSGLPNDRFSAERPEGSISTLTIQRTEQRDSAMYRCASSLLAGGNEQYFGPGTRLTVT.

The chain uses TRBV7-3 and TRBJ2-2, with D perhaps TRBD2 (7 bases). CDR1 and CDR2 from the germline V gene are SGHTA and FQGTGA. This CDR3 is 16 amino acids long. The V end lost 5 bases, the J end lost 7 bases, and 20 bases lay between the germline ends. CDR3 sequence: CASSPRGAGRGGELFF. In nucleotides, the CDR3 is TGTGCCAGCAGCCCCCGGGGGGCAGGTAGGGGCGGGGAGCTGTTTTTT.

The chain recombines TRBV24-1 with TRBJ2-5, with D possibly TRBD1 on 6 matching bases. The CDR3 runs to 16 residues. V lost 5 bases and J lost 9, with 24 bases in between. Looked up from germline, CDR1 is KGHDR and CDR2 is SFDVKD. In DNA, the CDR3 is TGTGCCACCAGTGCCCCAGAGCCGCCCGGCGAGGGGGCCCAGTACTTC. Residues: CATSAPEPPGEGAQYF.

The rearrangement links TRBV3-1 (or the pseudogene TRBV3-2) to TRBJ1-5, with D perhaps TRBD1 (5 bases). The CDR3 has 17 residues. V lost 0 bases to trimming and J lost 2 bases, with 14 bases between them. CDR1 LGHDT and CDR2 YNNKEL come from the germline V gene (reference sequence). This CDR3 reads CASSQDLGRLGNQPQHF. DNA for the CDR3: TGTGCCAGCAGCCAAGACCTGGGGCGTTTGGGCAATCAGCCCCAGCATTTT.

CDR3 sequence: CASSYVQGFYNSPLHF. DNA of the CDR3: TGTGCCAGCAGTTACGTACAGGGTTTCTATAATTCACCCCTCCACTTT. This chain uses TRBV6-5 with TRBJ1-6; D possibly corresponds to TRBD1 (6 bases). From germline, CDR1 is MNHEY and CDR2 SVGAGI. The germline V and J ends were trimmed by 2 bases and 3 bases, with 11 bases remaining between them. CDR3 size: 16 residues.

This sequence joins TRBV18 and TRBJ2-1; 9 bases agree with TRBD1. The V gene end was trimmed by 3 bases and the J gene end by 9 bases; junction bases not matched to a gene: 12. This CDR3 has 16 residues. Germline CDR1 reads KGHSH; CDR2 reads LQKENI. The CDR3 spells CASSPKTSQGAGEQFF. CDR3 nucleotides: TGTGCCAGCTCACCTAAAACTTCACAGGGGGCAGGTGAGCAGTTCTTC. The full variable domain, its missing parts supplied by reference TRBV18 and TRBJ2-1, is NAGVMQNPRHLVRRRGQEARLRCSPMKGHSHVYWYRQLPEEGLKFMVYLQKENIIDESGMPKERFSAEFPKEGPSILRIQQVVRGDSAAYFCASSPKTSQGAGEQFFGPGTRLTVL.